Below, 13 T cell receptor beta chains from the same sample are listed, as sequenced in a study of shared clonotypes between healthy human individuals. The table came from immunoSEQ multiplex PCR; TCRdb's copy has only in-frame clones and leaves some out. The sample holds over a million clones; more than 95% are singletons and the top ten take 0.95% to 1.5%. The sample comprised naive CD4+ T cells sorted from blood. Indicated subset: CD45RA+ positively selected. The receptor source for this set is a man younger than 45 in good health.

This clone was seen only once. The DNA for the CDR3 is TGTGCCAGCCTATCCGGGACAGGATATGAAAAACTGTTTTTT. Amino acid sequence: CASLSGTGYEKLFF. The chain recombines TRBV28 with TRBJ1-4; 8 bases agree with TRBD1. Germline-derived CDR1 and CDR2 are MDHEN and SYDVKM. This CDR3 contains 14 residues. Unmatched junction bases numbered 8, after V lost 8 bases and J lost 6 bases.

The chain recombines TRBV27 with TRBJ2-1, with D unclear. CDR3 length: 13 amino acids. Trimming cost V 4 bases and J 3 bases, with 7 bases left between them. Germline-derived CDR1 and CDR2 are MNHEY and SMNVEV (reference sequence). CDR3 coding DNA: TGTGCCAGCAGTTCCAACAGCTACAATGAGCAGTTCTTC. Translated, it gives CASSSNSYNEQFF.

V gene TRBV5-4 combines with J gene TRBJ2-7; D assignment may be TRBD1 or TRBD2 (5 bases each). CDR3 size: 14 residues. The V gene lost 4 bases and the J gene lost 2 bases, with 13 bases spanning the gap. Germline values: CDR1 SGHNT, CDR2 YYREEE (reference sequence). The CDR3 DNA reads as TGTGCCAGCAGCGGCCGGGACGATGCCTACGAGCAGTACTTC. This codes for CASSGRDDAYEQYF.

V usage is TRBV28 and J usage is TRBJ1-2, with D uncertain. The CDR3 is made up of 15 amino acids. V lost 7 bases to trimming and J lost 0 bases, with 15 bases between them. Germline V lookup: CDR1 MDHEN, CDR2 SYDVKM. Here the CDR3 reads CASKEALKANYGYTF. CDR3 sequence (DNA): TGTGCCAGCAAGGAGGCCCTCAAAGCTAACTATGGCTACACCTTC.

The rearrangement links TRBV29-1 to TRBJ2-5; D gene uncertain. Germline loops: CDR1 SQVTM, CDR2 ANQGSEA. The CDR3 is 13 amino acids. Trimming removed 5 bases from V and 4 bases from J, with 14 bases in between. CDR3 DNA sequence: TGCAGCGTTTTCCGGCATGCCCCAGAGACCCAGTACTTC. Translated: CSVFRHAPETQYF.

This clone is a singleton in its sample. V usage is TRBV19 and J usage is TRBJ2-2; 8 positions agree with TRBD1. The CDR3 contains 15 residues. J lost 2 bases, V lost 7 bases, and 6 bases had no gene match. CDR1 is LNHDA and CDR2 is SQIVND in the germline V gene (reference sequence). For the CDR3, the DNA is TGTGCCAGTACCCAGACAGGGGCCAACACCGGGGAGCTGTTTTTT. Translating gives CASTQTGANTGELFF.

The chain carries TRBV6-5 and TRBJ2-2, with D possibly matching TRBD2 (5 bases). V shed 5 bases and J shed 0 bases, with 10 bases lying between them. Germline-derived CDR1 and CDR2 are MNHEY and SVGAGI. This CDR3 has 15 residues. The CDR3 is CASSVSVANTGELFF. The CDR3 region has the DNA TGTGCCAGCAGTGTTAGCGTCGCGAACACCGGGGAGCTGTTTTTT.

This chain connects TRBV4-1 to TRBJ2-7, with 11 positions matching TRBD2. The CDR3 is 18 amino acids. Trimming at V came to 4 bases and at J to 1 base, leaving 12 bases not matched to a gene. Germline loops: CDR1 MGHRA, CDR2 YSYEKL. CDR3 coding DNA: TGCGCCAGCAGCCCTCGCCAGGTGGGGACTAGCGGTTCCTACGAGCAGTACTTC. It yields the protein CASSPRQVGTSGSYEQYF.

The V and J genes are TRBV9 and TRBJ1-5; 9 nucleotides line up with TRBD1. CDR1 SGDLS and CDR2 YYNGEE come from the germline V gene. V lost 3 bases and J lost 9; bases outside the gene matches: 4. The CDR3 extends over 13 amino acids. In nucleotides, the CDR3 is TGTGCCAGCAGCGCTTCGGACAGGGGGCCCCAGCATTTT. It encodes CASSASDRGPQHF.

CDR3 in DNA: TGTGCCAGCAGCGTAGCTGGCGGGCCAAGCACAGATACGCAGTATTTT. This gives the protein CASSVAGGPSTDTQYF. The genes are TRBV9 and TRBJ2-3; perhaps TRBD2 as D (5 bases). CDR1 is SGDLS, CDR2 YYNGEE, per germline. The CDR3 has 16 amino acids. Between the trimmed V and J ends, which lost 0 bases and 0 bases, there was a span of 11 bases.

The V gene is TRBV7-9, the J gene TRBJ2-4; 10 bases fit TRBD2. The CDR3 has 14 residues. V was pared by 3 bases and J by 8 bases, with 4 bases of the junction left unmatched. Germline loops: CDR1 SEHNR, CDR2 FQNEAQ (reference sequence). In DNA form, the CDR3 reads TGTGCCAGCAGCTTTGGGACTAGCGTTGACATTCAGTACTTC. Its protein product is CASSFGTSVDIQYF. The full variable domain, completed using reference TRBV7-9 and TRBJ2-4, is DTGVSQNPRHKITKRGQNVTFRCDPISEHNRLYWYRQTLGQGPEFLTYFQNEAQLEKSRLLSDRFSAERPKGSFSTLEIQRTEQGDSAMYLCASSFGTSVDIQYFGAGTRLSVL.

CDR3 coding DNA: TGCGCCAGCAGCTTGAGGCTAGCGGGACCCTCCTACAATGAGCAGTTCTTC. It translates to CASSLRLAGPSYNEQFF. The rearrangement links TRBV5-1 to TRBJ2-1, with 9 bases identical to TRBD2. The germline CDR1 and CDR2 sequences are SGHRS and YFSETQ. The V and J ends lost 1 base and 0 bases, in that order; junction bases with no gene match: 5. The CDR3 is made up of 17 amino acids.

This clone occurred once. The CDR3 nucleotides read TGTGCCAGCTCACTTACTCAGCACGGGACAACGATCAGCAATCAGCCCCAGCATTTT. Translation gives CASSLTQHGTTISNQPQHF. The chain has TRBV18 and TRBJ1-5; TRBD1 might be the D (6 bases). The V gene's germline CDR1 is KGHSH and CDR2 LQKENI. V was pared by 4 bases and J by 1 base, with 23 bases between. The CDR3 covers 19 residues.